This T cell receptor (beta chain) was sequenced for a study of T-cell reconstitution after alpha-beta-depleted transplantation in children. This clonotype was recorded many times. Unique molecular identifiers were used to barcode this TCRbeta library. TCRdb passed the PCR reads through MiXCR, listing each CDR3 protein once. The table includes 200,000 or so distinct CDR3 sequences, roughly 7% detected once. V was pared by 5 bases and J by 1 base, with 5 bases of the junction left unmatched. CDR1 is SGHVS and CDR2 is FQNEAQ in the germline V gene. The CDR3 covers 15 residues. The source material was PBMCs, sampled before TCRalphabeta/CD19-depleted stem cell transplant. The clonotype comes from a boy aged 2 to 10 with acute lymphoblastic leukemia, due to receive a stem cell transplant. This chain connects TRBV7-8 to TRBJ2-7; 10 bases are a match to TRBD1. The CDR3, as DNA: TGTGCCAGCAGCGGGAGGACAGGGGGATCCTACGAGCAGTACTTC. Translation gives CASSGRTGGSYEQYF. Filled out from reference TRBV7-8 and TRBJ2-7, the complete variable domain reads GAGVSQSPRYKVAKRGQDVALRCDPISGHVSLFWYQQALGQGPEFLTYFQNEAQLDKSGLPSDRFFAERPEGSVSTLKIQRTQQEDSAVYLCASSGRTGGSYEQYFGPGTRLTVT.